Below are 14 T cell receptor beta chains sequenced from a single sample in a study of shared clonotypes between healthy human individuals. Naive CD8 cells comprised CD45RO-negative, CCR7-positively selected cells, excluding terminally differentiated effector memory CD45RA+ cells. The data were produced by immunoSEQ multiplex PCR, yet TCRdb's version contains in-frame clones alone and is incomplete. In the table there are roughly 550,000 clones, about 95% of which are singletons. The sample comprised naive CD8+ T cells sorted from blood. These receptors were obtained from a woman aged 25 to 39 in good health.

The CDR3 region has the DNA TGTGCCAGCAGCGTAGGGGGTAGTGACTATGGCTACACCTTC. It is translated as CASSVGGSDYGYTF. V is TRBV9 and J is TRBJ1-2; D call uncertain. V dropped 0 bases and J dropped 3 bases, with 9 bases sitting between them. Germline V gene lookup returns CDR1 SGDLS and CDR2 YYNGEE. The CDR3 contains 14 residues.

This chain connects TRBV6-1 to TRBJ1-2; 7 bases are a match to TRBD1. The CDR3 totals 15 residues. Losses at the gene ends were 0 bases for V and 8 bases for J; bases not matched to a gene: 9. The V gene's germline CDR1 is MNHNS and CDR2 SASEGT. The CDR3 DNA reads TGTGCCAGCAGTGAAGCGGGCAGGGGGATGCGCGGCTACACCTTC. Residues: CASSEAGRGMRGYTF.

The chain has TRBV11-2 and TRBJ2-5; possible D gene TRBD1, 5 bases. The CDR3 contains 14 residues. With 5 bases removed from V and 0 bases from J, the gap between germline ends came to 10 bases. Per germline, CDR1 SGHAT and CDR2 FQNNGV. CDR3 nucleotide sequence: TGTGCCAGCAGCGCCCTAGGGGACCAAGAGACCCAGTACTTC. Its protein product is CASSALGDQETQYF.

The chain is built from TRBV27 and TRBJ2-1; perhaps TRBD2 as D (6 bases). V lost 6 bases, J lost 2 bases, and 17 bases lay in between. Germline CDR1 and CDR2: MNHEY and SMNVEV (reference sequence). The CDR3 totals 16 residues. CDR3 protein: CASRRNLAFPYNEQFF. DNA for the CDR3: TGTGCCAGCAGACGAAACCTAGCGTTCCCCTACAATGAGCAGTTCTTC.

The V gene is TRBV27, the J gene TRBJ1-5; D call uncertain. The CDR3 has 15 residues. V was clipped by 4 bases and J by 7 bases, with 17 bases between them. The germline gives CDR1 MNHEY, CDR2 SMNVEV (reference sequence). The CDR3 loop is CASSSGSGLRQPQHF. The CDR3 DNA reads as TGTGCCAGCAGTTCAGGATCCGGGCTAAGACAGCCCCAGCATTTT.

J is TRBJ2-7 and V is TRBV2; 7 bases are a match to TRBD2. The germline V gene has CDR1 SNHLY and CDR2 FYNNEI. The V gene end was trimmed by 3 bases and the J gene end by 3 bases; junction bases not matched to a gene: 11. The CDR3 is 16 residues long. CDR3: CASSDPQGLIIYEQYF. In nucleotides, the CDR3 is TGTGCCAGCAGTGACCCTCAGGGACTAATTATCTACGAGCAGTACTTC.

The chain employs TRBV28 and TRBJ1-3; TRBD1 agrees at 12 bases. The junction had 19 bases not matched to a gene; V was cut back by 7 bases and J by 0 bases. Germline CDR1 MDHEN, CDR2 SYDVKM. This CDR3 contains 21 residues. CDR3 sequence reads: CASIPPPRDRGPKDSGNTIYF. As DNA, the CDR3 is TGTGCCAGCATCCCCCCGCCCCGGGACAGGGGGCCCAAAGACTCTGGAAACACCATATATTTT.

The V gene is TRBV23-1, the J gene TRBJ1-5, with a weak D call TRBD1 (5 bases). TRBV23-1 is labeled an ORF, and its function is uncertain. With 4 bases removed from V and 6 bases from J, the gap between germline ends came to 10 bases. The CDR3 has 13 amino acids. This CDR3 reads CASSPRATQPQHF. Written as DNA, the CDR3 is TGCGCCAGCAGTCCCAGGGCTACTCAGCCCCAGCATTTT.

The chain is built from TRBV19 and TRBJ2-1; a possible D gene is TRBD2 (5 bases). The germline gives CDR1 LNHDA, CDR2 SQIVND (reference sequence). Trimming pared 0 bases from V and 6 bases from J, leaving 12 bases between. This CDR3 has 15 residues. CDR3 region: CASSIDRRGSNEQFF. The CDR3, as DNA: TGTGCCAGTAGTATAGATAGGCGAGGGTCCAATGAGCAGTTCTTC.

The V gene is TRBV13, the J gene TRBJ2-7, with 7 bases lining up with TRBD2. Germline V gene lookup returns CDR1 PRHDT and CDR2 FYEKMQ (reference sequence). V was pared by 3 bases and J by 0 bases, with 20 bases of the junction left unmatched. The CDR3 is 20 residues long. CDR3 sequence: CASSFRRPAGSGASSYEQYF. For the CDR3, the DNA is TGTGCCAGCAGCTTTAGGCGCCCGGCCGGCAGCGGGGCTAGCTCCTACGAGCAGTACTTC.

The chain carries TRBV28 and TRBJ1-5; no clear D gene. Germline lookup yields CDR1 MDHEN and CDR2 SYDVKM. This CDR3 has 15 residues. Trimming removed 5 bases from V and 3 bases from J, with 14 bases in between. Written as DNA, the CDR3 is TGTGCCAGCAGTGCCAGGAGGGATAACAATCAGCCCCAGCATTTT. This encodes CASSARRDNNQPQHF.

The CDR3 coding sequence is TGTGCCAGCAGTTTCTCGAGGACAGGGTTCGAAACCTACGAGCAGTACTTC. It encodes CASSFSRTGFETYEQYF. The rearrangement uses TRBV28 and TRBJ2-5; 8 positions match TRBD1. With the DNA end fitting TRBJ2-7 better, the J assignment may be wrong. The length of the CDR3 is 17 residues. Germline lookup yields CDR1 MDHEN and CDR2 SYDVKM.

The CDR3 loop reads CASSFSGSSYEQYF. The CDR3 bases are TGTGCCAGCAGCTTTAGCGGCAGCTCCTACGAGCAGTACTTC. This chain connects TRBV5-4 to TRBJ2-7, with D possibly matching TRBD2 (6 bases). CDR1 SGHNT and CDR2 YYREEE come from the germline V gene (reference sequence). V lost 2 bases, J lost 0 bases, and 9 bases lay in between. The CDR3 length is 14 residues.

CDR3 nucleotide sequence: TGTGCCAGCAGTGACCACGATTGTCCAGGGGATAGCAATCAGCCCCAGCATTTT. It codes for CASSDHDCPGDSNQPQHF. V is TRBV6-4 and J is TRBJ1-5; possibly TRBD1 for D (6 bases). V lost 2 bases and J lost 0, with 17 bases in between. Germline V lookup: CDR1 MRHNA, CDR2 SNTAGT. This CDR3 spans 18 amino acids.